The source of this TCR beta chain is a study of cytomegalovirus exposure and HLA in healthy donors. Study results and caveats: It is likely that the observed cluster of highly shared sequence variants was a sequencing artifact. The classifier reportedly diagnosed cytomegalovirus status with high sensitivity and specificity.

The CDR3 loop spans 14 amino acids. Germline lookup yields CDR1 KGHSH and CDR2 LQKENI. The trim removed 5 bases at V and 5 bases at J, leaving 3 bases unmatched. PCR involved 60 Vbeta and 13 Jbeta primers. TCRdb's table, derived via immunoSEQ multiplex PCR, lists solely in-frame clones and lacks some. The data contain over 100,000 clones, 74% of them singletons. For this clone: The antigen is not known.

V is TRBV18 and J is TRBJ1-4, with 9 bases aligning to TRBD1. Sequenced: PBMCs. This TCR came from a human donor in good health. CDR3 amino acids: CASSSGTGNEKLFF. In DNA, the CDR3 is TGTGCCAGCTCATCCGGGACAGGGAATGAAAAACTGTTTTTT. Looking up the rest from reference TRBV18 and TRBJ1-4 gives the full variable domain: NAGVMQNPRHLVRRRGQEARLRCSPMKGHSHVYWYRQLPEEGLKFMVYLQKENIIDESGMPKERFSAEFPKEGPSILRIQQVVRGDSAAYFCASSSGTGNEKLFFGSGTQLSVL.